This T cell receptor (beta chain) is drawn from a study of blood T cell repertoires in COVID-19. Study-wide context: Italy, Spain and the United States were the sources of the convalescent and acute COVID-19 samples. PBMCs, B-cell-depleted T cells, or T cells provided the cDNA or gDNA that made up the material.

The CDR3 runs to 13 residues. Trimming pared 1 base from V and 5 bases from J, leaving 8 bases between. CDR1 SGHTA and CDR2 FQGTGA come from the germline V gene. Per the original methods: Amplification with reference gene primers provided the estimates of nucleated cell counts. The method was immunoSEQ multiplex PCR; TCRdb's version includes in-frame clones alone and lacks a portion of them. Clone size and V and J calls were adopted from that table, with D and trimming inferred from the DNA. The profile covers roughly 170,000 clones, with 70% to 90% appearing a single time and 6% to 9% taken by the ten largest.

The sequence derives from a man in his forties or fifties who had recovered from COVID-19. The J gene is TRBJ1-1, the V gene TRBV7-3; D might be TRBD1 (5 bases). The material sequenced was peripheral blood. DNA of the CDR3: TGTGCCAGCAGCTTAATGGGGGGGACTGAAGCTTTCTTT. This codes for CASSLMGGTEAFF. Complete variable domain (other parts from reference TRBV7-3 and TRBJ1-1): GAGVSQTPSNKVTEKGKYVELRCDPISGHTALYWYRQSLGQGPEFLIYFQGTGAADDSGLPNDRFFAVRPEGSVSTLKIQRTERGDSAVYLCASSLMGGTEAFFGQGTRLTVV.